The T cell receptor (beta chain) described here comes from a study of T cell changes during pregnancy in multiple sclerosis. The method was immunoSEQ multiplex PCR; TCRdb's version includes in-frame clones alone and lacks a portion of them. The table includes tens of thousands of clones, 90% detected once. Germline V gene sequence: CDR1 KGHSH, CDR2 LQKENI. The CDR3 length is 16 residues. The V and J ends lost 6 bases and 7 bases, in that order; junction bases with no gene match: 12. This chain uses TRBV18 with TRBJ1-4; TRBD1 agrees at 9 bases. This TCR was sampled from a female donor with multiple sclerosis, enrolled in a pregnancy study. Sequenced here: CD4+ T cells from peripheral blood mononuclear cells, sampled in the second trimester of pregnancy. The CDR3 coding sequence is TGTGCCAGCTCGCGGGACAGGGAGTTCGTTGGTGAAAAACTGTTTTTT. Translation gives CASSRDREFVGEKLFF. Full variable domain (missing parts from reference TRBV18 and TRBJ1-4): NAGVMQNPRHLVRRRGQEARLRCSPMKGHSHVYWYRQLPEEGLKFMVYLQKENIIDESGMPKERFSAEFPKEGPSILRIQQVVRGDSAAYFCASSRDREFVGEKLFFGSGTQLSVL.